Listed below are T cell receptor beta chains from one sample, sequenced in a study of blood T cell repertoires in COVID-19. Assay used: immunoSEQ multiplex PCR; TCRdb lists only in-frame clones, some missing. The sample lists some 50,000 clones, less than 90% seen once, with more than 1.5% in the top ten. Sequenced: peripheral blood. These receptor sequences come from a man between 50 and 59 years old with acute or convalescent COVID-19. CDR3s leave out the opening cysteine and the closing phenylalanine or tryptophan. Each record gives: V gene, CDR3 protein.

V: TRBV7-9; CDR3: ASSLEGQGRSYEQY
V: TRBV13; CDR3: ASSLRQGGTGELF
V: TRBV2; CDR3: ARGQGRETQY
V: TRBV6-5; CDR3: ASSRSGPGNEKLF
V: TRBV7-8; CDR3: ASSLARAPNTEAF
V: TRBV30; CDR3: AWSPVRDEQY
V: TRBV27; CDR3: ASSLGQGALYGYT
V: TRBV14; CDR3: ASSQRQGATNEKLF
V: TRBV14; CDR3: ASSLSTGTTQY
V: TRBV6-6; CDR3: ASSADRESYNEQF
V: TRBV5-6; CDR3: ASSLAWTGYEQY
V: TRBV5-6; CDR3: ASSLDWNYGYT
V: TRBV28; CDR3: ASGQYSYNSPLH
V: TRBV24-1; CDR3: ATGGTSGVNEQF
V: TRBV7-9; CDR3: ANAEPDSPYSGNTIY
V: TRBV7-9; CDR3: ASSASGVFLMEQY
V: TRBV5-4; CDR3: ASSRGGQGYGYT
V: TRBV29-1; CDR3: SVRVDGDNQPQH
V: TRBV7-9; CDR3: ASLNTGAGDWSSVLT
V: TRBV4-2; CDR3: ASTPELGWEKLF
V: TRBV24-1; CDR3: ATSDARQGRNEKLF
V: TRBV19; CDR3: ASSMGHYNYGYT
V: TRBV7-2; CDR3: ASSLLVQGPTDTQY
V: TRBV4-3; CDR3: ASSAGTGYEQY
V: TRBV4-2; CDR3: ASSRERTSEADTQY
V: TRBV4-3; CDR3: ASSQSLSAYGYT
V: TRBV24-1; CDR3: AVGRTAYEQY
V: TRBV5-1; CDR3: ASSLALPGTSGYNEQF
V: TRBV28; CDR3: ASTSRESYNSPLH
V: TRBV10-3; CDR3: AISEPGQGWSNYGYT
V: TRBV21-1; CDR3: ASPSLGGLDGKNIQY
V: TRBV3-1/TRBV3-2; CDR3: ASSQETGYYGYT
V: TRBV5-1; CDR3: ASSLRSGSGETQY
V: TRBV30; CDR3: AWAQPGRYGYT
V: TRBV25-1; CDR3: ASSPPGTRNQPQH
V: TRBV30; CDR3: AWSVLGRDNEQF
V: TRBV18; CDR3: ASSPHTSGSSYNEQF
V: TRBV30; CDR3: ALGEGSYNSPLH
V: TRBV18; CDR3: ASSPQSSLGEQF
V: TRBV9; CDR3: ASSPGGGSYEKLF
V: TRBV30; CDR3: AWSPLGTGGNTIY
V: TRBV5-1; CDR3: ASSNRDRGLNEQF
V: TRBV5-1; CDR3: ASSLGDRGRNEQF
V: TRBV6-2/TRBV6-3; CDR3: ASSPSTGPPEGYYGYT
V: TRBV10-3; CDR3: AISWDRPDYNSPLH
V: TRBV30; CDR3: AWRGHISGNTIY
V: TRBV9; CDR3: ASSLDSNPYNEQF
V: TRBV6-5; CDR3: ASSPGGGNGYT
V: TRBV7-2; CDR3: ASSYGTGPSWEQY
V: TRBV11-2; CDR3: ASSLGPGLSSYEQY
V: TRBV5-1; CDR3: ASSPDRWTSGRALFTGELF